Given below is one TCR beta chain in context. The entry originates in a study of blood T cell repertoires in COVID-19. Across the study: Sites in the United States, Italy and Spain provided acute and convalescent COVID-19 samples. T cells, B-cell-depleted T cells, or PBMCs supplied cDNA or gDNA.

Deletions cut 0 bases from V and 1 base from J, with 15 bases between. The CDR3 runs to 17 residues. CDR1 and CDR2 (germline): LGHDT, YNNKEL (reference sequence). This table comes from immunoSEQ multiplex PCR, and its TCRdb copy is limited to in-frame clones, with some not included. The sample has 150,000 to 200,000 clones, under 80% seen once. Individuals aged 18 to 89 years were recruited from roughly 23 US areas. Cohort placement rested on clinical history that participants reported themselves. The V gene is TRBV3-1 (or the pseudogene TRBV3-2), the J gene TRBJ1-1; tentatively, D is TRBD1 (5 bases). The sample consisted of PBMCs or T cells enriched from blood (not recorded which). The sequence was obtained from a woman aged 45 to 65 with acute COVID-19. The CDR3 protein is CASSQDWGGSGNTEAFF. CDR3 nucleotide sequence: TGTGCCAGCAGCCAAGATTGGGGCGGATCGGGGAACACTGAAGCTTTCTTT.